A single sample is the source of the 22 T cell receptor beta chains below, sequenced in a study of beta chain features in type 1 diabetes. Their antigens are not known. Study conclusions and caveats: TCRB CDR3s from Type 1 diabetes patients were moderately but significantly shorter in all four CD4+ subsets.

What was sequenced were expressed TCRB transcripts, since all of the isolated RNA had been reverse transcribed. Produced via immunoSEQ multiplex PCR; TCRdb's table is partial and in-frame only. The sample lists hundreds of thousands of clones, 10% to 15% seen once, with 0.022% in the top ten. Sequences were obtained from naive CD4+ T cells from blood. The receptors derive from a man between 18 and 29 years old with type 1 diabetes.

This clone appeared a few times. The CDR3 nucleotides read TGTGCCAGCAGCTCCAATGAGGGCTCACCCCTCCACTTT. Amino acids: CASSSNEGSPLHF. The chain is built from TRBV11-1 and TRBJ1-6; D not resolved. Trimming removed 4 bases at V and 10 bases at J, with 11 bases between. The length of the CDR3 is 13 residues. Germline V gives CDR1 SGHAT, CDR2 FQDESV (reference sequence).

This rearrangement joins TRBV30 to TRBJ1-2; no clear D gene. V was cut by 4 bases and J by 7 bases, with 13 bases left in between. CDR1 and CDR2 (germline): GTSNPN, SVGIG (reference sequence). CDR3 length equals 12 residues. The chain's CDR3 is CAWKVFSPGYTF. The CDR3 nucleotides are TGTGCCTGGAAGGTATTCAGTCCTGGCTACACCTTC. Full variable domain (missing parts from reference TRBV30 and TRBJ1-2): SQTIHQWPATLVQPVGSPLSLECTVEGTSNPNLYWYRQAAGRGLQLLFYSVGIGQISSEVPQNLSASRPQDRQFILSSKKLLLSDSGFYLCAWKVFSPGYTFGSGTRLTVV.

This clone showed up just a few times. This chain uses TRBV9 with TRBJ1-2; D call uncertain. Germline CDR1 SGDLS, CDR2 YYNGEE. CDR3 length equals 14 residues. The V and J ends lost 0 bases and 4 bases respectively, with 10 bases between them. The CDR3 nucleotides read TGTGCCAGCAGCGTAGCTATGGCATTCTATGGCTACACCTTC. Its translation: CASSVAMAFYGYTF.

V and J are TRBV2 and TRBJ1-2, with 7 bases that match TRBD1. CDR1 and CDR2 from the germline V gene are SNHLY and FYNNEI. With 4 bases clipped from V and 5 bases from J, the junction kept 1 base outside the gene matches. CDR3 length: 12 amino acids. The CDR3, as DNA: TGTGCCAGCAGTGGACAGGGTTATGGCTACACCTTC. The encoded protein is CASSGQGYGYTF.

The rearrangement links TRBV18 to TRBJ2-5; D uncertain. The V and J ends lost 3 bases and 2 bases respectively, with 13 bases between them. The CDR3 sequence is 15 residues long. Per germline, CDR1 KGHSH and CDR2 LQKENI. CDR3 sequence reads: CASSPVQVLQETQYF. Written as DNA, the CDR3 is TGTGCCAGCTCACCTGTTCAGGTTCTGCAAGAGACCCAGTACTTC.

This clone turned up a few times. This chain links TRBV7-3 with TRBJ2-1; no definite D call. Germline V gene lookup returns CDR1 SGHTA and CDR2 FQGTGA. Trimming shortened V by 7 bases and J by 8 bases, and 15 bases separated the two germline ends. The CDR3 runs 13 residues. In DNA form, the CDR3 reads TGTGCCAGCACCAAACAGAACGGCGATGAGCAGTTCTTC. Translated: CASTKQNGDEQFF.

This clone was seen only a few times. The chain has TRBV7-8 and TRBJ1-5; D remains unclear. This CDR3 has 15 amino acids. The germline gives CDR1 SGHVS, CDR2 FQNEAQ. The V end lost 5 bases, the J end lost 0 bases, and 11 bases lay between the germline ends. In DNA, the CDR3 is TGTGCCAGCAGCCAGCCCGGGTATAGCAATCAGCCCCAGCATTTT. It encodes CASSQPGYSNQPQHF.

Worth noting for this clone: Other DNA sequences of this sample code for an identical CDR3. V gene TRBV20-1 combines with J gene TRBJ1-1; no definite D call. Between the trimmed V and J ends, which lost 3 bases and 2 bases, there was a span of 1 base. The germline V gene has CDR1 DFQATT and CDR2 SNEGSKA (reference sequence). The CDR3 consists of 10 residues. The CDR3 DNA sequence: TGCAGTGCTAGCAACACTGAAGCTTTCTTT. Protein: CSASNTEAFF.

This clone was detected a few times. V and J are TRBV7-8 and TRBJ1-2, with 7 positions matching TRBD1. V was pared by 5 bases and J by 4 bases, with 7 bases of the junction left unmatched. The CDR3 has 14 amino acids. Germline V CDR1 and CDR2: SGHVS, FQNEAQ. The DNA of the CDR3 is TGTGCCAGCAGCGCTACCGGGACAGCCTATGGCTACACCTTC. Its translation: CASSATGTAYGYTF.

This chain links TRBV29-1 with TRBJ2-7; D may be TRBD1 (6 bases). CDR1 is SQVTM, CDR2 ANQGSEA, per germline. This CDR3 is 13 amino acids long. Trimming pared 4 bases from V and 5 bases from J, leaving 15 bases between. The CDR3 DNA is TGCAGCGTTGGCAGGACAGCGTCCCACGAGCAGTACTTC. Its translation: CSVGRTASHEQYF.

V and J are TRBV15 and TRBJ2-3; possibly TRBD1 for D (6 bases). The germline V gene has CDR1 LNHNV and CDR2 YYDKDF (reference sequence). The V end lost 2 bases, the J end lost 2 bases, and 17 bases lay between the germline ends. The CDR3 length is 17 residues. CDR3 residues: CATSRSDSALPTDTQYF. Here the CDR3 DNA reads TGTGCCACCAGCAGATCGGACAGCGCGCTTCCCACAGATACGCAGTATTTT.

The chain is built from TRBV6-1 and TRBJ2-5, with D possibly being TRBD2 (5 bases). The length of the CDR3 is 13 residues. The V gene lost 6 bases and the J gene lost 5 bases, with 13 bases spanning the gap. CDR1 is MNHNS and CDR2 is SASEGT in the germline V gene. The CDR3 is CASRPGPGETQYF. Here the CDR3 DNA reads TGTGCCAGCAGGCCCGGCCCGGGGGAGACCCAGTACTTC.

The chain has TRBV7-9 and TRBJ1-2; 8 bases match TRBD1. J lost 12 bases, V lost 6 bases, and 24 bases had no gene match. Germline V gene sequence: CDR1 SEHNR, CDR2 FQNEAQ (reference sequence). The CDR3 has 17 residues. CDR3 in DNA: TGTGCCAGCAGTTACGAGAACCAGGGGGCCGGGACTCGAGGGAACACCTTC. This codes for CASSYENQGAGTRGNTF.

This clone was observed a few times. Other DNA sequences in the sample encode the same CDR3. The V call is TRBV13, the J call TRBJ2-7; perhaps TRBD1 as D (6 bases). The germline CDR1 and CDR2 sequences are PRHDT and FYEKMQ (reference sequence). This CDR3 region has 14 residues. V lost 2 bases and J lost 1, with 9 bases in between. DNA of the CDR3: TGTGCCAGCAGCTTAACAGGGTTTTCCTACGAGCAGTACTTC. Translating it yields CASSLTGFSYEQYF. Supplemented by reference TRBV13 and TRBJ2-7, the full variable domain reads AAGVIQSPRHLIKEKRETATLKCYPIPRHDTVYWYQQGPGQDPQFLISFYEKMQSDKGSIPDRFSAQQFSDYHSELNMSSLELGDSALYFCASSLTGFSYEQYFGPGTRLTVT.

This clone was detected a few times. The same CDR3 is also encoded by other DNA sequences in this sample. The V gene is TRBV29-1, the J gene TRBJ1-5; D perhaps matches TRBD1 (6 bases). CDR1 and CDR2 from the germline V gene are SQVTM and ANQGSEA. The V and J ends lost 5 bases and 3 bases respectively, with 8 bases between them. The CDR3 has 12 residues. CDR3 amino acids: CSVSGVNQPQHF. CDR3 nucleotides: TGCAGCGTTTCAGGGGTCAATCAGCCCCAGCATTTT. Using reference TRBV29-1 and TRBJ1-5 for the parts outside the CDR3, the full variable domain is SAVISQKPSRDICQRGTSLTIQCQVDSQVTMMFWYRQQPGQSLTLIATANQGSEATYESGFVIDKFPISRPNLTFSTLTVSNMSPEDSSIYLCSVSGVNQPQHFGDGTRLSIL.

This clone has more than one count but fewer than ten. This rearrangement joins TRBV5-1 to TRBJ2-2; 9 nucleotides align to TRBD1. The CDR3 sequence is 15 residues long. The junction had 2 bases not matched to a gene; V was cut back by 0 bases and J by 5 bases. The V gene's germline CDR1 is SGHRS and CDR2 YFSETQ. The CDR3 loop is CASSLGDRATGELFF. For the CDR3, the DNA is TGCGCCAGCAGCTTGGGGGACAGGGCAACCGGGGAGCTGTTTTTT.

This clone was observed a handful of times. The CDR3 is CASSSRTFPNEQFF. The CDR3 DNA follows: TGTGCCAGCAGCTCGCGGACGTTCCCCAATGAGCAGTTCTTC. V gene TRBV7-9 combines with J gene TRBJ2-1; the D is unclear. Trimming took off 4 bases at V and 6 bases at J, with 13 bases between the two ends. CDR1 and CDR2 (germline): SEHNR, FQNEAQ (reference sequence). This CDR3 is built from 14 residues.

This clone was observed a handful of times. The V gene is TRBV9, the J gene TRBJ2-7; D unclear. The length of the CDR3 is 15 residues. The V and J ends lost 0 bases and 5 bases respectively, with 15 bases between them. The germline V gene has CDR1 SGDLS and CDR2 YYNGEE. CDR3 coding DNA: TGTGCCAGCAGCGTAGACCCGAACGACCGGGACGAGCAGTACTTC. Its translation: CASSVDPNDRDEQYF.

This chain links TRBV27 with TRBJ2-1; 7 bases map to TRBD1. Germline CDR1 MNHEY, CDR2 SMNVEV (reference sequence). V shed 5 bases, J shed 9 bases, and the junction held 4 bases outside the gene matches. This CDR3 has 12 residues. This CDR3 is CASSQQGPEQFF. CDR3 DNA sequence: TGTGCCAGCAGTCAACAGGGGCCTGAGCAGTTCTTC.

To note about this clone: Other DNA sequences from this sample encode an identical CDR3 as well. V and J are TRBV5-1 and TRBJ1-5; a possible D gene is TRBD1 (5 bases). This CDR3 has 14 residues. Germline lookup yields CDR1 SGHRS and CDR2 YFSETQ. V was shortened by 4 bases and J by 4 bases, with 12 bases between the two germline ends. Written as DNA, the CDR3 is TGCGCCAGCAGCCCAGACAGCCCAAATCAGCCCCAGCATTTT. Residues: CASSPDSPNQPQHF.

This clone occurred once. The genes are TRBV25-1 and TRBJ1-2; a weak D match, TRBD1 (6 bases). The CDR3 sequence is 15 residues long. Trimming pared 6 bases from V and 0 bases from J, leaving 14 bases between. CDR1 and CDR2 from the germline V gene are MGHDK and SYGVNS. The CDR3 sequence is CASSTGFGANYGYTF. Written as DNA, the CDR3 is TGTGCCAGCAGCACAGGGTTCGGAGCTAACTATGGCTACACCTTC.

The CDR3 DNA follows: TGTGCCTGGAGTTTTTCGTCCCCGGGCTACACCTTC. The encoded protein is CAWSFSSPGYTF. This chain connects TRBV30 to TRBJ1-2, with D unresolved. Germline assignment: CDR1 GTSNPN and CDR2 SVGIG (reference sequence). V lost 2 bases and J 8 bases, leaving 12 bases between the germline ends. This CDR3 has 12 residues.